A single sample is the source of the 6 T cell receptor beta chains below, sequenced in a study of T cell repertoires in cytomegalovirus infection. Antigens of these TCRs are unknown. TCRdb re-called the reads with MiXCR, one entry per CDR3 protein. The table lists approximately 110,000 distinct CDR3 sequences, around 30% of them singletons, with about 40% in the top ten. The source was CD8+ T cells from cultured PBMCs, collected from culture after CMV antigen stimulation. Every receptor here comes from a human donor in good health (CMV status not recorded). Some clones in this sample may be carry-over from other donors' samples.

The rearrangement joins TRBV7-2 to TRBJ2-7; D call uncertain. The germline V gene has CDR1 SGHTA and CDR2 FQGNSA. The ends were cut back, 1 base at V and 3 bases at J, with 10 bases in the middle. The CDR3 is 14 residues long. The CDR3 spells CASSLEPNFYEQYF. The DNA for the CDR3 is TGTGCCAGCAGCTTAGAACCAAATTTCTACGAGCAGTACTTC.

This clonotype was observed many times. V usage is TRBV5-1 and J usage is TRBJ2-6; 10 bases match TRBD1. V shed 2 bases and J 0 bases; nucleotides not matched to a gene: 2. The CDR3 consists of 17 residues. Germline V gene data show CDR1 as SGHRS and CDR2 as YFSETQ. CDR3 DNA: TGCGCCAGCAGCTTTAGGACAGGGGGCTCTGGGGCCAACGTCCTGACTTTC. This sequence encodes CASSFRTGGSGANVLTF.

This chain joins TRBV7-6 and TRBJ2-1, with TRBD1 matching over 7 bases. Germline CDR1 SGHVS, CDR2 FNYEAQ. Trimming cost V 1 base and J 0 bases; bases outside gene matches: 12. The CDR3 covers 19 residues. The CDR3 DNA reads as TGTGCCAGCAGCTTAGTAATTTATAAGGGGGCCGGCTCCTACAATGAGCAGTTCTTC. Its protein product is CASSLVIYKGAGSYNEQFF.

The table lists this clonotype with a few counts. The chain joins TRBV7-9 to TRBJ1-1; D call uncertain. V was trimmed by 5 bases and J by 8 bases, leaving 12 bases between them. This CDR3 is built from 12 residues. Per the germline V gene, CDR1 is SEHNR and CDR2 is FQNEAQ (reference sequence). CDR3 region: CASSPRKGEAFF. In nucleotides, the CDR3 is TGTGCCAGCAGCCCGCGGAAAGGGGAAGCTTTCTTT. Together with reference TRBV7-9 and TRBJ1-1, the CDR3 gives the full variable domain: DTGVSQNPRHKITKRGQNVTFRCDPISEHNRLYWYRQTLGQGPEFLTYFQNEAQLEKSRLLSDRFSAERPKGSFSTLEIQRTEQGDSAMYLCASSPRKGEAFFGQGTRLTVV.

The chain links TRBV4-1 to TRBJ1-5; TRBD1 matches at 8 bases. CDR3 length equals 16 residues. V was clipped by 2 bases and J by 6 bases; unmatched bases: 9. From germline, CDR1 is MGHRA and CDR2 YSYEKL. CDR3: CASSQQGAGSRQPQHF. The CDR3 coding sequence is TGCGCCAGCAGCCAACAGGGGGCGGGCTCTCGTCAGCCCCAGCATTTT.

Many counts were recorded for this clonotype. V and J are TRBV7-8 and TRBJ2-5; D call uncertain. Looked up from germline, CDR1 is SGHVS and CDR2 is FQNEAQ. The CDR3 loop spans 13 amino acids. V was clipped by 3 bases and J by 1 base, with 6 bases between them. CDR3 sequence (DNA): TGTGCCAGCAGCTTCTCGGCCCAAGAGACCCAGTACTTC. Protein: CASSFSAQETQYF.